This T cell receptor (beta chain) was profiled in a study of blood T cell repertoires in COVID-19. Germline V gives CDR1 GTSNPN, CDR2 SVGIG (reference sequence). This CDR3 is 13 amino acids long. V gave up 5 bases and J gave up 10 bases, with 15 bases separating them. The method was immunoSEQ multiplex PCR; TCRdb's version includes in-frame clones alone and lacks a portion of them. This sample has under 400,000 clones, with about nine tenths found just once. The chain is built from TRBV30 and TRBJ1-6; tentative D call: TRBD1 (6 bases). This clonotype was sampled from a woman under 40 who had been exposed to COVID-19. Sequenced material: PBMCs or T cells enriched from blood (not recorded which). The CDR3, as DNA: TGTGCCTGGGTTACAGGGATCGGCTCACCCCTCCACTTT. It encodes CAWVTGIGSPLHF.